Detailed here is one T cell receptor (beta chain). This sample was taken from a study of cytomegalovirus exposure and HLA in healthy donors. PCR was performed using 60 Vbeta and 13 Jbeta primers. Method: immunoSEQ multiplex PCR; TCRdb's copy keeps in-frame clones and lacks some. The profile covers about 150,000 clones, with roughly 89% appearing a single time and around 5.5% taken by the ten largest. With 3 bases removed from V and 2 bases from J, the gap between germline ends came to 15 bases. Germline CDR1 reads MGHRA; CDR2 reads YSYEKL. The CDR3 has 16 residues. The receptor comes from a woman aged 25 to 39 in good health and CMV-seronegative. This chain joins TRBV4-1 and TRBJ2-3; weak D call: TRBD2 (7 bases). Sequenced sample: PBMCs. Here the CDR3 reads CASSQWGGQTTDTQYF. For the CDR3, the DNA is TGCGCCAGCAGCCAGTGGGGGGGCCAAACCACAGATACGCAGTATTTT.